This is a list of T cell receptor beta chains from one sample in a study of shared clonotypes between healthy human individuals. Profiling relied on immunoSEQ multiplex PCR, and the TCRdb table lists in-frame clones only, not all of them. The data contain roughly 2.6 million clones, roughly 92% of them singletons. Sequencing used naive CD4+ T cells sorted from blood. These receptors were obtained from a young man in good health. CDR3s include the opening cysteine and the closing phenylalanine or tryptophan. A D gene is named only where the DNA matches it firmly. Clone size is given for some rows only: seen once, a few or many times, or a class if the clone is expanded.

len,d_gene,abundance,j_gene,v_gene,CDR3aa,CDR3nt
15,-,-,TRBJ2-3,TRBV7-2,CASSFGGSSTDTQYF,TGTGCCAGCAGCTTTGGGGGTTCAAGCACAGATACGCAGTATTTT
15,-,-,TRBJ1-5,TRBV11-2,CASSLGQGGGQPQHF,TGTGCCAGCAGCTTAGGTCAAGGGGGGGGTCAGCCCCAGCATTTT
14,-,-,TRBJ1-4,TRBV30,CAWSEGRTNEKLFF,TGTGCCTGGAGTGAGGGGAGGACTAATGAAAAACTGTTTTTT
14,-,-,TRBJ2-5,TRBV5-4,CASSLGRGGETQYF,TGTGCCAGCAGCTTGGGCAGGGGAGGGGAGACCCAGTACTTC
14,-,once,TRBJ2-4,TRBV18,CASSSPRSGNIQYF,TGTGCCAGCTCATCGCCTCGTAGCGGTAACATTCAGTACTTC
15,TRBD2,-,TRBJ2-2,TRBV5-4,CASSLGGSIAGELFF,TGTGCCAGCAGCCTGGGGGGGAGTATCGCCGGGGAGCTGTTTTTT
16,TRBD2,-,TRBJ2-7,TRBV19,CASSSTRLAGGYEQYF,TGTGCCAGTAGTTCTACGAGACTAGCGGGAGGCTACGAGCAGTACTTC
18,TRBD1,-,TRBJ1-6,TRBV30,CASSRDRAYGGYNSPLHF,TGTGCCTCCTCCCGGGACAGGGCCTACGGGGGTTATAATTCACCCCTCCACTTT
16,-,-,TRBJ1-1,TRBV4-1,CASSQGGGGEPTEAFF,TGCGCCAGCAGCCAAGGTGGTGGGGGAGAACCGACTGAAGCTTTCTTT
14,-,-,TRBJ1-1,TRBV5-4,CASSQGGIDTEAFF,TGTGCCAGCAGCCAAGGAGGGATAGACACTGAAGCTTTCTTT
16,TRBD1,-,TRBJ2-3,TRBV7-2,CASSTGTGGLTDTQYF,TGTGCCAGCAGTACCGGGACAGGGGGTTTAACAGATACGCAGTATTTT
17,-,-,TRBJ2-5,TRBV6-1,CASSGLRTHGGQETQYF,TGTGCCAGCAGTGGGCTTAGGACTCACGGCGGGCAAGAGACCCAGTACTTC
14,-,-,TRBJ1-2,TRBV18,CASSAQGFDYGYTF,TGTGCCAGCTCAGCACAGGGTTTTGACTATGGCTACACCTTC
14,-,few,TRBJ1-1,TRBV9,CASSVGPRNTEAFF,TGTGCCAGCAGCGTAGGCCCGAGGAACACTGAAGCTTTCTTT
12,TRBD2,-,TRBJ2-1,TRBV14,CASSQGGLRQFF,TGTGCCAGCAGCCAGGGGGGGTTAAGGCAGTTCTTC
15,-,few,TRBJ1-6,TRBV7-2,CASSLDRSRVIPLHF,TGTGCCAGCAGCTTGGATCGGAGCCGAGTTATCCCCCTCCACTTT
16,TRBD2,-,TRBJ2-3,TRBV11-2,CASSYRASGGWDTQYF,TGTGCCAGCAGCTACCGCGCTAGCGGGGGGTGGGATACGCAGTATTTT
17,TRBD1,-,TRBJ2-5,TRBV11-2,CASSPRRDRVSSETQYF,TGTGCCAGCAGCCCGCGTCGGGACAGGGTTTCGTCGGAGACCCAGTACTTC
13,-,-,TRBJ1-2,TRBV30,CAWSNSGNYGYTF,TGTGCCTGGAGTAACTCGGGTAACTATGGCTACACCTTC
12,-,-,TRBJ2-5,TRBV5-5,CASSWLGETQYF,TGTGCCAGCAGCTGGCTCGGGGAGACCCAGTACTTC
16,TRBD2,-,TRBJ2-2,TRBV19,CASRLLAGEYAGELFF,TGTGCCAGTAGGCTTCTAGCGGGAGAGTACGCCGGGGAGCTGTTTTTT